The clone carrying this TCR beta chain was seen a single time. This sample was taken from a study of blood T cell repertoires in COVID-19. Study information: The study drew acute and convalescent COVID-19 samples from the United States, Italy and Spain. Nucleic acid was either cDNA or gDNA, and it came from T cells, B-cell-depleted T cells, or PBMCs.

During active infection, Seattle patients enrolled and were then monitored through disease. Assay: immunoSEQ multiplex PCR; the TCRdb copy retains only in-frame clones and omits some. The repertoire has around 270,000 clones, around 86% of them found once; the top ten carry around 5.1%. CDR3 length: 14 residues. V dropped 4 bases and J dropped 1 base, with 11 bases sitting between them. CDR1 and CDR2 from the germline V gene are SGHRS and YFSETQ. This chain joins TRBV5-1 and TRBJ1-1; maybe TRBD1 (6 bases). Sequencing used peripheral blood. This sequence was found in a woman aged 60-75 years with COVID-19, enrolled during active disease. The CDR3 DNA follows: TGCGCCAGCAGCCGGGACACCGGGAACACTGAAGCTTTCTTT. This codes for CASSRDTGNTEAFF.